This T cell receptor beta chain is from a study of T cells in tuberculosis. Trimming cost V 0 bases and J 1 base, with 12 bases left between them. Germline V gene sequence: CDR1 LNHNV, CDR2 YYDKDF (reference sequence). The CDR3 runs 17 residues. Profiling relied on immunoSEQ multiplex PCR, and the TCRdb table lists in-frame clones only, not all of them. The sample shows roughly 41,000 clones, almost 95% of them seen only once. Specimen: PBMCs. The clonotype was recovered from a donor aged 10 to 29 with latent tuberculosis or without tuberculosis infection. Some clones in this sample may be carry-over from other donors' samples. The chain links TRBV15 to TRBJ2-2; tentatively, D is TRBD1 (6 bases). The chain's CDR3 is CATSRDWDTLNTGELFF. The CDR3 bases are TGTGCCACCAGCAGAGATTGGGACACGTTGAACACCGGGGAGCTGTTTTTT.